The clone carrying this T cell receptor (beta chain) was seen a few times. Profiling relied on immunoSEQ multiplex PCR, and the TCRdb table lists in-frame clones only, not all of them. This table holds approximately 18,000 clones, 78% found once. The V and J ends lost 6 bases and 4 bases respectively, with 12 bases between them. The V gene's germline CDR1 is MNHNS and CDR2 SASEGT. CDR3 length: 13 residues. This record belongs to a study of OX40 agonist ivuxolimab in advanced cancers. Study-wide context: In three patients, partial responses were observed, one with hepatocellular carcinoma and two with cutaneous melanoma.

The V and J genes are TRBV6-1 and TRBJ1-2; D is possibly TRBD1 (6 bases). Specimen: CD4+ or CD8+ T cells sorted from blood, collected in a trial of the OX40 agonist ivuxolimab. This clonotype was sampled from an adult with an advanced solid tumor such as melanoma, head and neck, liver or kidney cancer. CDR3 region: CASRDDRSYGYTF. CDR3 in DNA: TGTGCCAGCAGAGATGACAGGAGCTATGGCTACACCTTC.